The entry below gives a single T cell receptor (beta chain) sequence along with its context. Antigen: not known. Here immunoSEQ multiplex PCR was the method, and the copy in TCRdb shows in-frame clones only, minus some. Here the sample spans about 130,000 clones, roughly 87% being singletons. These data are taken from a study of cytomegalovirus exposure and HLA in healthy donors. Study at large: Later analysis reported that the approximately 120 validation repertoires shared the platform of the approximately 690 first-cohort repertoires.

Notes on the study in general: Most TCR sequences were seen very rarely across donors, but some public TCRs occurred in many. Cytomegalovirus association was assigned to more than 150 TCR beta chains.

The sequencing input was PBMCs. The sequence was collected from a woman aged 18-29 years in good health and CMV-seronegative.

The CDR3 reads CASSQLLDSTGELFF. CDR3 nucleotide sequence: TGCGCCAGCAGCCAACTCCTGGACAGTACCGGGGAGCTGTTTTTT. The V call is TRBV4-1, the J call TRBJ2-2; possibly TRBD1 for D (6 bases). Deletions cut 2 bases from V and 5 bases from J, with 12 bases between. Germline-derived CDR1 and CDR2 are MGHRA and YSYEKL. This CDR3 is 15 amino acids long.